Reported below is one T cell receptor (beta chain). The CDR3 is 15 amino acids. The ends were cut back, 5 bases at V and 3 bases at J, with 17 bases in the middle. These data originate in a study of identical twins. Template switching created a universal primer site, and the cDNA included unique molecular identifiers. TCRdb processed the 5' RACE reads anew with MiXCR; each CDR3 protein has one entry. Altogether roughly 1,500,000 distinct CDR3 sequences are present, around 29% being singletons, with the ten largest covering 0.27%. The J gene is TRBJ2-7, the V gene TRBV12-3 or TRBV12-4; D might be TRBD1 or TRBD2, each matching 7 bases. The TCR was taken from a newborn girl in good health. Input material: cord blood. CDR3 bases: TGTGCCAGCAGTATACGACAGGGAGGGTACTACGAGCAGTACTTC. As protein: CASSIRQGGYYEQYF.